This record looks at one T cell receptor beta chain sequence and its context. This CDR3 has 18 amino acids. V lost 4 bases and J lost 1; bases outside the gene matches: 14. Germline lookup yields CDR1 SGHRS and CDR2 YFSETQ. MiXCR, run by TCRdb on the 5' RACE reads, gives a single entry per CDR3 protein. This table has fewer than 60,000 distinct CDR3 sequences, 28% appearing once. V usage is TRBV5-1 and J usage is TRBJ2-7; TRBD1 aligns across 10 bases. Input material: naive CD4+ T cells sorted from blood. Stated subset: naive CD4+ T cells, CD4+CD45RA+CD25-. The TCR was taken from a female donor with breast cancer. The CDR3, as DNA: TGCGCCAGCAGCCACCCCCCCGGGACAGGGGTTGGGTCCTACGAGCAGTACTTC. The encoded protein is CASSHPPGTGVGSYEQYF.